The 15 T cell receptor beta chains below all came from one sample that was sequenced in a study of shared clonotypes between healthy human individuals. Naive CD8 isolation took CD45RO-negative cells positively selected for CCR7 and excluded terminally differentiated effector memory CD45RA+ cells. TCRdb's table, derived via immunoSEQ multiplex PCR, lists solely in-frame clones and lacks some. Of around 2,000,000 clones in the sample, over 85% were seen once. Sequencing was done on a sample of naive CD8+ T cells sorted from blood. The receptors originated from a man aged 18 to 29 in good health.

The chain is built from TRBV2 and TRBJ2-3; D is unresolved. Trimming left V 4 bases short and J 4 bases short, with 15 bases between. The CDR3 runs 15 residues. Germline CDR1 is SNHLY and CDR2 is FYNNEI. CDR3 sequence reads: CASSAEGYLSDTQYF. In DNA form, the CDR3 reads TGTGCCAGCAGTGCGGAAGGGTATCTTTCAGATACGCAGTATTTT.

The chain carries TRBV30 and TRBJ2-3, with D possibly matching TRBD2 (6 bases). The germline V and J ends were trimmed by 1 base and 3 bases, with 8 bases remaining between them. From germline, CDR1 is GTSNPN and CDR2 SVGIG (reference sequence). The CDR3 runs 13 residues. CDR3 amino acids: CAWSDGGTDTQYF. The DNA for the CDR3 is TGTGCCTGGAGTGACGGGGGTACAGATACGCAGTATTTT.

The V gene is TRBV10-1, the J gene TRBJ2-3; 8 bases line up with TRBD1. Losses at the gene ends were 3 bases for V and 3 bases for J; bases not matched to a gene: 5. The germline CDR1 and CDR2 sequences are WNHNN and SYGVQD (reference sequence). The CDR3 is made up of 15 amino acids. The CDR3 coding sequence is TGCGCCAGCAGTGACCCAGGGGGCGCGACAGATACGCAGTATTTT. As protein: CASSDPGGATDTQYF.

The J gene is TRBJ2-3, the V gene TRBV2; the D is unclear. This CDR3 is 13 amino acids long. The V end lost 7 bases, the J end lost 0 bases, and 8 bases lay between the germline ends. From germline, CDR1 is SNHLY and CDR2 FYNNEI. CDR3 region: CASIAASTDTQYF. The CDR3 bases are TGTGCCAGCATCGCAGCTAGCACAGATACGCAGTATTTT.

This clone was counted only a few times. This sequence joins TRBV7-9 and TRBJ1-1; 8 bases line up with TRBD1. The CDR3 is made up of 15 amino acids. Germline loops: CDR1 SEHNR, CDR2 FQNEAQ (reference sequence). The V gene end was trimmed by 2 bases and the J gene end by 1 base; junction bases not matched to a gene: 3. The CDR3 DNA follows: TGTGCCAGCAGCTTAAGACAGGGGCCGAACACTGAAGCTTTCTTT. It is translated as CASSLRQGPNTEAFF.

A word on this clone: This same CDR3 is encoded by further DNA sequences in the sample. The chain joins TRBV7-9 to TRBJ1-1, with 7 positions matching TRBD1. Per the germline V gene, CDR1 is SEHNR and CDR2 is FQNEAQ (reference sequence). The CDR3 has 14 amino acids. V shed 3 bases, J shed 2 bases, and the junction held 3 bases outside the gene matches. CDR3: CASSLGQLNTEAFF. Written as DNA, the CDR3 is TGTGCCAGCAGCTTGGGACAGCTAAACACTGAAGCTTTCTTT.

This CDR3 reads CASSPPTGDYEQYF. CDR3 coding DNA: TGTGCCAGCAGCCCGCCGACAGGGGACTACGAGCAGTACTTC. The chain couples TRBV7-9 to TRBJ2-7; 8 bases map to TRBD1. The germline CDR1 and CDR2 sequences are SEHNR and FQNEAQ (reference sequence). This CDR3 spans 14 amino acids. V was pared by 5 bases and J by 3 bases, with 6 bases of the junction left unmatched.

The chain employs TRBV5-1 and TRBJ2-7; the match to TRBD1 covers 8 bases. Germline V gives CDR1 SGHRS, CDR2 YFSETQ. V was pared by 0 bases and J by 3 bases, with 5 bases of the junction left unmatched. The CDR3 is 15 residues long. The CDR3 DNA reads TGCGCCAGCAGCTTGGACAGGGGGGATATCTACGAGCAGTACTTC. Translating gives CASSLDRGDIYEQYF.

V is TRBV4-3 and J is TRBJ1-6; the D gene is possibly TRBD1 (5 bases). Germline V lookup: CDR1 LGHNA, CDR2 YSLEER. Between the trimmed V and J ends, which lost 9 bases and 5 bases, there was a span of 11 bases. The CDR3 has 13 amino acids. CDR3 coding DNA: TGCGCCAGTAAAGGGGAAGATAATTCACCCCTCCACTTT. It specifies CASKGEDNSPLHF.

V usage is TRBV2 and J usage is TRBJ1-5, with D perhaps matching TRBD1 (5 bases). Germline V lookup: CDR1 SNHLY, CDR2 FYNNEI. Trimming removed 4 bases at V and 3 bases at J, with 13 bases between. This CDR3 is built from 15 residues. CDR3 sequence reads: CASSAGHSANQPQHF. In DNA form, the CDR3 reads TGTGCCAGCAGTGCCGGACACTCGGCCAATCAGCCCCAGCATTTT.

This rearrangement joins TRBV6-5 to TRBJ2-2; D remains unclear. Per the germline V gene, CDR1 is MNHEY and CDR2 is SVGAGI. The V end lost 4 bases, the J end lost 4 bases, and 7 bases lay between the germline ends. This CDR3 contains 13 residues. For the CDR3, the DNA is TGTGCCAGCAGTTTGGTTCCCACCGGGGAGCTGTTTTTT. This translates into CASSLVPTGELFF.

This chain uses TRBV28 with TRBJ2-3, with TRBD2 matching 9 bases. Trimming took 5 bases from V and 6 from J; bases not matched to a gene: 15. Germline loops: CDR1 MDHEN, CDR2 SYDVKM. The CDR3 is made up of 17 amino acids. Here the CDR3 reads CASSQVLSGLASDTQYF. The CDR3 DNA sequence: TGTGCCAGCAGTCAAGTCCTATCGGGACTAGCATCCGATACGCAGTATTTT.

V and J are TRBV10-3 and TRBJ2-7; maybe TRBD1 (6 bases). Germline CDR1 reads ENHRY; CDR2 reads SYGVKD. Trimming removed 0 bases at V and 6 bases at J, with 15 bases between. The CDR3 has 15 residues. CDR3 sequence: CAISESYTGSGEQYF. The CDR3 coding sequence is TGTGCCATCAGTGAGTCGTACACAGGGTCGGGCGAGCAGTACTTC.

V usage is TRBV7-9 and J usage is TRBJ1-4; a weak D match, TRBD1 (5 bases). This CDR3 has 13 amino acids. The ends were cut back, 2 bases at V and 6 bases at J, with 7 bases in the middle. Germline V CDR1 and CDR2: SEHNR, FQNEAQ (reference sequence). Written as DNA, the CDR3 is TGTGCCAGCAGCTTACAAGGGGATGAAAAACTGTTTTTT. Protein sequence: CASSLQGDEKLFF.

The chain uses TRBV28 and TRBJ1-2; no reliable D call. The CDR3 contains 9 residues. Germline loops: CDR1 MDHEN, CDR2 SYDVKM. The CDR3 reads CGESNGYTF. Here the CDR3 DNA reads TGTGGGGAGTCAAATGGCTACACCTTC.